This T cell receptor (beta chain) was profiled in a study of T cell clonality in common variable immunodeficiency. Study-level results: CVID subjects shared fewer TCRbeta clones than healthy controls did.

The table came from immunoSEQ multiplex PCR; TCRdb's copy has only in-frame clones and leaves some out. Observed in the sample are around 57,000 clones, none of them singletons. The V and J ends lost 6 bases and 5 bases respectively, with 16 bases between them. Germline CDR1 MNHEY, CDR2 SVGEGT. The CDR3 loop spans 14 amino acids. The sample holds a few counts of this clone. The target antigen is unknown. The CDR3 end lies 3 residues beyond the end of the read and is filled in from the germline J gene. The chain couples TRBV6-2 or TRBV6-3 to TRBJ2-5; D may be TRBD1 (6 bases). Sequencing was done on a sample of peripheral blood mononuclear cells. This TCR was recovered from a person aged 18 to 70 in good health. CDR3: CASREQGMEETQYF. CDR3 DNA, as far as it was read: TGTGCCAGCAGGGAACAGGGAATGGAGGAGACC.